This is a list of T cell receptor beta chains from one sample in a study of cytomegalovirus exposure and HLA in healthy donors. Here immunoSEQ multiplex PCR was the method, and the copy in TCRdb shows in-frame clones only, minus some. This sample's table has 100,000 to 150,000 clones. Specimen: PBMCs. These TCRs come from a woman aged 40-49 years in good health and CMV-seronegative. Both conserved end residues are part of each CDR3. The D gene is left open where the match is weak.

>TRBV7-9|TRBJ2-1|-
CASSFGGAGVYNEQFF
TGTGCCAGCAGCTTCGGCGGGGCAGGAGTATACAATGAGCAGTTCTTC
>TRBV7-3|TRBJ2-3|-
CASSLGRSLRDTQYF
TGTGCCAGCAGCCTAGGCCGATCCCTCCGAGATACGCAGTATTTT
>TRBV9|TRBJ1-4|TRBD1
CASSATGGVEKLFF
TGTGCCAGCAGCGCGACAGGGGGCGTCGAAAAACTGTTTTTT
>TRBV7-6|TRBJ1-1|TRBD1
CASSLGGDRADEAFF
TGTGCCAGCAGCTTAGGCGGAGACAGGGCCGATGAAGCTTTCTTT
>TRBV13|TRBJ2-7|TRBD1
CASSLVGDRVWASYEQYF
TGTGCCAGCAGCTTAGTGGGGGACAGGGTCTGGGCTTCCTACGAGCAGTACTTC
>TRBV6-5|TRBJ2-7|-
CASGRGHYEQYF
TGTGCCAGCGGTAGGGGCCACTACGAGCAGTACTTC
>TRBV28|TRBJ2-3|-
CASSLTRAQYF
TGTGCCAGCAGTTTAACGAGGGCGCAGTATTTT
>TRBV28|TRBJ1-4|TRBD1
CASFRQGVNEKLFF
TGTGCCAGTTTTCGACAGGGCGTAAATGAAAAACTGTTTTTT
>TRBV11-3|TRBJ2-3|-
CASSSREQGADTQYF
TGTGCCAGCAGCTCACGGGAGCAGGGGGCAGATACGCAGTATTTT
>TRBV5-1|TRBJ2-3|-
CASSLGRSLAVQDTQYF
TGCGCCAGCAGCTTGGGGAGGTCTCTAGCAGTTCAAGATACGCAGTATTTT
>TRBV5-8|TRBJ1-6|-
CASSLRTPPNSPLHF
TGTGCCAGCAGCTTGCGGACTCCGCCTAATTCACCCCTCCACTTT